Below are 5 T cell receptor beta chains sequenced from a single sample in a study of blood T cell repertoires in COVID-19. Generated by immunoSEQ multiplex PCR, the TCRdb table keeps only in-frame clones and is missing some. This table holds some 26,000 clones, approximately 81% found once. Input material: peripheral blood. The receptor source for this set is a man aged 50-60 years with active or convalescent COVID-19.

The DNA of the CDR3 is TGTGCCAGCAGTTACTCCCGGAATGAGCAGTTCTTC. Protein product: CASSYSRNEQFF. This chain links TRBV6-6 with TRBJ2-1; no clear D gene. In germline, CDR1 is MNHNY, CDR2 SVGAGI (reference sequence). Trimming shortened V by 0 bases and J by 7 bases, and 4 bases separated the two germline ends. CDR3 length: 12 residues.

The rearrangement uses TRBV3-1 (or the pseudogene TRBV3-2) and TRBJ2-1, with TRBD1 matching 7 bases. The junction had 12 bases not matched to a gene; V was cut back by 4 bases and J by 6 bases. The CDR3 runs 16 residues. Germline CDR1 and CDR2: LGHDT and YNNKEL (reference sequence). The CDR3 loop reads CASSPRTGPLVNEQFF. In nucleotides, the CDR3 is TGTGCCAGCAGCCCTCGGACAGGACCGCTCGTCAATGAGCAGTTCTTC.

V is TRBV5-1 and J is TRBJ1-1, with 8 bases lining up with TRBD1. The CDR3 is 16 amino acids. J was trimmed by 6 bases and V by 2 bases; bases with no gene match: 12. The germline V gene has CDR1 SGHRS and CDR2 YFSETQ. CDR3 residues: CASSFSRTGSLSEAFF. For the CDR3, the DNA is TGCGCCAGCAGCTTCTCCAGGACAGGGTCGTTATCTGAAGCTTTCTTT.

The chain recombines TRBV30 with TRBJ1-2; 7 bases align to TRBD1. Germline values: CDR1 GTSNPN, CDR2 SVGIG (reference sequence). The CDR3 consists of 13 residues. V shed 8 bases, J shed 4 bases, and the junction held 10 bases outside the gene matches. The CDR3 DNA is TGTGCCCGCCGGGACAGCCTCCTCTATGGCTACACCTTC. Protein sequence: CARRDSLLYGYTF. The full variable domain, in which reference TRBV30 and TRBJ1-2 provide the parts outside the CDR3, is SQTIHQWPATLVQPVGSPLSLECTVEGTSNPNLYWYRQAAGRGLQLLFYSVGIGQISSEVPQNLSASRPQDRQFILSSKKLLLSDSGFYLCARRDSLLYGYTFGSGTRLTVV.

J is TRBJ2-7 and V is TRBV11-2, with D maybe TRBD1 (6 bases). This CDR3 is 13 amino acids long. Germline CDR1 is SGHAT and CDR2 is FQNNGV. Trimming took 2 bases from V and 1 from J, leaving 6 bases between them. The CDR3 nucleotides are TGTGCCAGCAGCTTACAGGGGTCCTACGAGCAGTACTTC. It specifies CASSLQGSYEQYF.